The clone carrying this T cell receptor beta chain was detected only a few times. The CDR3 has 17 amino acids. CDR1 and CDR2 from the germline V gene are SGHTA and FQGNSA. Trimming removed 4 bases at V and 4 bases at J, with 17 bases between. Sample-barcoded 5' priming and a J-beta primer mix drove a second PCR of roughly 6 to 12 cycles. TCRdb independently ran MiXCR on the 5' RACE reads; one entry per CDR3 protein. The sample contains approximately 1.5 million distinct CDR3 sequences, roughly 30% of which appear only once. This specimen comes from a study of blood T cells in healthy people across ages. The overall study: Through template switching, about one barcoded beta molecule was captured per two T cells, as measured in model experiments.

Sample: blood. The source is a woman in her 30s in good health. The gene calls are TRBV7-2 and TRBJ2-6; possible D gene TRBD1, 7 bases. CDR3 in amino acids: CASSWRRGRPGANVLTF. The CDR3 coding sequence is TGTGCCAGCAGCTGGCGGAGGGGGCGACCCGGGGCCAACGTCCTGACTTTC.